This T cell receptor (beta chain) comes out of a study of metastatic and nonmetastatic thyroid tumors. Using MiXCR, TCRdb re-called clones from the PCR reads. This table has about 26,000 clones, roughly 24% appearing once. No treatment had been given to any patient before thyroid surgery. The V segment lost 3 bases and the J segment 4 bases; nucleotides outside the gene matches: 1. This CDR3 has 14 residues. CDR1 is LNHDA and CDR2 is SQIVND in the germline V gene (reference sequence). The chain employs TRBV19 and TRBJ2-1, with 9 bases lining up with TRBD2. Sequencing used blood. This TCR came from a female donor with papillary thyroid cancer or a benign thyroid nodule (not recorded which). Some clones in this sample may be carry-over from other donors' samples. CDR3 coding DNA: TGTGCCAGTAGTATGCGGGGGGGATACAATGAGCAGTTCTTC. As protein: CASSMRGGYNEQFF.